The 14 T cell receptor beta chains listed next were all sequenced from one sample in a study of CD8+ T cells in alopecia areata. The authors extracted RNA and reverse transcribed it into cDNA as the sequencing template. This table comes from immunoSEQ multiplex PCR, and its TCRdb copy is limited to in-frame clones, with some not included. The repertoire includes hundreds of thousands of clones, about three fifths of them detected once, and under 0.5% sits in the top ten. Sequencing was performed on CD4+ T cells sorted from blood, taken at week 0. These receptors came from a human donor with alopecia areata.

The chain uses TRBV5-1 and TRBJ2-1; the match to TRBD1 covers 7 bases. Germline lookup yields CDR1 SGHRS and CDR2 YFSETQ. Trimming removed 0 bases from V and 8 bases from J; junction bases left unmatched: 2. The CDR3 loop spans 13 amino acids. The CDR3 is CASSLVGGDEQFF. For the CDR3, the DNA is TGCGCCAGCAGCTTGGTAGGGGGCGATGAGCAGTTCTTC.

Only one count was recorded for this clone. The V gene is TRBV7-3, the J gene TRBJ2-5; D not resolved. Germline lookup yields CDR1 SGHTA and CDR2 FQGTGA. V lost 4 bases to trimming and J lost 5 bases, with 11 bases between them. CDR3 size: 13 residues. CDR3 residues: CASSSRGSETQYF. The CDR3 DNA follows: TGTGCCAGCAGCTCCCGTGGGTCCGAGACCCAGTACTTC. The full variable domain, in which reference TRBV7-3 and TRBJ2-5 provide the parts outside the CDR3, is GAGVSQTPSNKVTEKGKYVELRCDPISGHTALYWYRQSLGQGPEFLIYFQGTGAADDSGLPNDRFFAVRPEGSVSTLKIQRTERGDSAVYLCASSSRGSETQYFGPGTRLLVL.

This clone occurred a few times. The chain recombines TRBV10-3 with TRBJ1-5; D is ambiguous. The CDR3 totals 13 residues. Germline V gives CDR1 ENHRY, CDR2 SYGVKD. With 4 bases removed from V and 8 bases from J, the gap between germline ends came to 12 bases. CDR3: CAISASSVEPQHF. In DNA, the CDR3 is TGTGCCATCAGTGCTTCCTCGGTGGAGCCCCAGCATTTT.

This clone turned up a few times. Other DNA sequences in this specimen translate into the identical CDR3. Here the CDR3 DNA reads TGTGCCAGCCTCGGGTCGGGATTGGGGACCTACGAGCAGTACTTC. Translated: CASLGSGLGTYEQYF. The rearrangement links TRBV2 to TRBJ2-7; possible D gene TRBD2, 5 bases. CDR3 length: 15 amino acids. Germline V lookup: CDR1 SNHLY, CDR2 FYNNEI. V was cut by 8 bases and J by 2 bases, with 19 bases left in between.

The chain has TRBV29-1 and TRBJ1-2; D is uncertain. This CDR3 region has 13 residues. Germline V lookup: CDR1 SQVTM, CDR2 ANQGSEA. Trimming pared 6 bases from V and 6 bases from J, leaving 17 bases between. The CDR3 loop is CSVRDPGLDGYTF. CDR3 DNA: TGCAGCGTCCGGGATCCGGGGTTGGATGGCTACACCTTC.

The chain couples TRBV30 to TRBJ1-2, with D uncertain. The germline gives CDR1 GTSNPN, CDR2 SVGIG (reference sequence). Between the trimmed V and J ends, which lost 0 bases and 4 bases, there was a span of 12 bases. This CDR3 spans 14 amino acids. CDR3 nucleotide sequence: TGTGCCTGGAGTGTACAGCACAGTGGCTATGGCTACACCTTC. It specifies CAWSVQHSGYGYTF.

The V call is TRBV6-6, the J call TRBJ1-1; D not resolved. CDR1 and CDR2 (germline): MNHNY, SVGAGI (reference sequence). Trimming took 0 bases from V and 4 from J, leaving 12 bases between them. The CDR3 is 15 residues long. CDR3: CASSYSRTRLTEAFF. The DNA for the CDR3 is TGTGCCAGCAGTTACTCCCGGACCCGCCTCACTGAAGCTTTCTTT.

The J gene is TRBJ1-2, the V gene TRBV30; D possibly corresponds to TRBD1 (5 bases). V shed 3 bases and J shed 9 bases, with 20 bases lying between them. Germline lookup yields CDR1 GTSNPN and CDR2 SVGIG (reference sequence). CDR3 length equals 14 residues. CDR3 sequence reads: CAWSRGAVSESYTF. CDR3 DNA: TGTGCCTGGAGCCGAGGGGCAGTGTCGGAGAGCTACACCTTC.

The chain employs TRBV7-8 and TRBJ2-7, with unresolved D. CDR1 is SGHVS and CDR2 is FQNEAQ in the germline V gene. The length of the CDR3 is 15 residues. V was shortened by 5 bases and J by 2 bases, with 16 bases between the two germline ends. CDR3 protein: CASSPRRAAPYEQYF. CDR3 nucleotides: TGTGCCAGCAGCCCCCGACGCGCAGCCCCCTACGAGCAGTACTTC.

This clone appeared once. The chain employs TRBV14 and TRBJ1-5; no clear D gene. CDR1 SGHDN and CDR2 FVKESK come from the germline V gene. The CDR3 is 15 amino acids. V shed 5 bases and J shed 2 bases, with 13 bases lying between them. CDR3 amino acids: CASSMSMGGNQPQHF. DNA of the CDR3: TGTGCCAGCAGCATGAGTATGGGAGGCAATCAGCCCCAGCATTTT. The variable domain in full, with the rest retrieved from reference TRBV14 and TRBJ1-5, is EAGVTQFPSHSVIEKGQTVTLRCDPISGHDNLYWYRRVMGKEIKFLLHFVKESKQDESGMPNNRFLAERTGGTYSTLKVQPAELEDSGVYFCASSMSMGGNQPQHFGDGTRLSIL.

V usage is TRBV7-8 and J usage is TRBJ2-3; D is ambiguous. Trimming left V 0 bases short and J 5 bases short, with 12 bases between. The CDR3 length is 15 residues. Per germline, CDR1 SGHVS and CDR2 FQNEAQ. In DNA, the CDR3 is TGTGCCAGCAGCTTAGCACGGCAGCTGAGAGATACGCAGTATTTT. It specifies CASSLARQLRDTQYF.

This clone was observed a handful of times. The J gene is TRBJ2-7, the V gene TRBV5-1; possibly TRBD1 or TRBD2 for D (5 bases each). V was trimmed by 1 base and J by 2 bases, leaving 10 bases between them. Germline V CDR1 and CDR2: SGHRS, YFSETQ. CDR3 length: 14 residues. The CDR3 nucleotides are TGCGCCAGCAGCTTGTTCGGGACGACCTACGAGCAGTACTTC. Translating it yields CASSLFGTTYEQYF. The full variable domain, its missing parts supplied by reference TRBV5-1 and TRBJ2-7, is KAGVTQTPRYLIKTRGQQVTLSCSPISGHRSVSWYQQTPGQGLQFLFEYFSETQRNKGNFPGRFSGRQFSNSRSEMNVSTLELGDSALYLCASSLFGTTYEQYFGPGTRLTVT.

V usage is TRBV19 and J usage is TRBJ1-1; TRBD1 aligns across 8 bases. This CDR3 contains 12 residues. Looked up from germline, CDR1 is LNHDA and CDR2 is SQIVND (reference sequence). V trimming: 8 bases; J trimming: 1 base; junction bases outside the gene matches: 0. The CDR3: CASGTGNTEAFF. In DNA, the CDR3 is TGTGCCAGTGGGACAGGGAACACTGAAGCTTTCTTT.

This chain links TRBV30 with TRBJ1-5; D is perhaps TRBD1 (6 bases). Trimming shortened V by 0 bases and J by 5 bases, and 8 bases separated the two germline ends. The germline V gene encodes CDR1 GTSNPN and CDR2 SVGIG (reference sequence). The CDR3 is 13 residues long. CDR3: CAWSVGGDQPQHF. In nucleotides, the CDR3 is TGTGCCTGGAGTGTAGGGGGGGATCAGCCCCAGCATTTT.